These T cell receptor beta chains were read from a single sample in a study of vaccination and CD4 T cells after COVID-19. Using its own MiXCR run on the PCR reads, TCRdb lists one record per CDR3 protein. This sample yields around 10,000 distinct CDR3 sequences, of which roughly 50% are seen a single time; less than 25% belongs to the top ten. Their antigens are not known. Specimen: CD4+ T cells from blood, cultured in vitro. These receptors were collected from a human donor who had recovered from COVID-19. Each CDR3 is given with its conserved first and last residue. The D gene is left open where the match is weak. Some rows mark clone size as missing; the rest say once, few, many or name a class of expanded clone.

v_call	j_call	d_call	clone_size	cdr3_nt	cdr3_aa
TRBV12-3/TRBV12-4	TRBJ1-1	.	.	TGTGCCAGCAGTCCTATACGGGGATGGGACACTGAAGCTTTCTTT	CASSPIRGWDTEAFF
TRBV7-2	TRBJ2-3	.	few	TGTGCCAGCACCACACGGAGTAAGGCAGATACGCAGTATTTT	CASTTRSKADTQYF
TRBV6-1	TRBJ1-2	.	once	TGTGCCAGCAGTAATTATGGCTACACCTTC	CASSNYGYTF
TRBV2	TRBJ1-2	TRBD1	few	TGTGCCAGCAATCCGGGACAGGGCGACTATGGCTACACCTTC	CASNPGQGDYGYTF
TRBV20-1	TRBJ2-7	TRBD2	.	TGCAGTCAAGAAACGACTAGCGGGAGGGCCACAACCTACGAGCAGTACTTC	CSQETTSGRATTYEQYF
TRBV7-2	TRBJ2-7	.	large	TGTGCCAGCAGCTTAGGCGGGAACTCCTACGAGCAGTACTTC	CASSLGGNSYEQYF
TRBV5-1	TRBJ2-1	TRBD2	.	TGCGCCAGCAGTCCTACGACTAGCGGGAGGGCCGACAATGAGCAGTTCTTC	CASSPTTSGRADNEQFF
TRBV24-1	TRBJ2-5	.	.	TGTGCCACCAGTGATAATGGACAGAGCTATCAAGAGACCCAGTACTTC	CATSDNGQSYQETQYF
TRBV12-3/TRBV12-4	TRBJ2-7	.	few	TGTGCCAGCAGTTTAGCGGTATACGAGCAGTACTTC	CASSLAVYEQYF
TRBV19	TRBJ1-1	.	.	TGTGCCAGTACCCACGGCCTCGGAGCTGAAGCTTTCTTT	CASTHGLGAEAFF
TRBV20-1	TRBJ1-1	TRBD1	.	TGCAGTGCTAGAGATAGGGGGCTGAGCCCTGAAGCTTTCTTT	CSARDRGLSPEAFF
TRBV18	TRBJ2-7	.	.	TGTGCCAGCTCACCACAGGAGGGGCGCTCCTACGAGCAGTACTTC	CASSPQEGRSYEQYF
TRBV20-1	TRBJ2-3	TRBD2	few	TGCAGTGCTGGGTCTGGGGGGGACACAGATACGCAGTATTTT	CSAGSGGDTDTQYF